The 10 T cell receptor beta chains in this list originate from one sample, sequenced in a study of T cell changes during pregnancy in multiple sclerosis. Profiling relied on immunoSEQ multiplex PCR, and the TCRdb table lists in-frame clones only, not all of them. Here the sample spans under 95,000 clones, 94% being singletons. The starting material was peripheral blood, obtained in the second trimester of pregnancy. Source of these receptors: a female donor in good health, enrolled as a control in a pregnancy study.

The chain couples TRBV6-5 to TRBJ1-3, with D uncertain. Trimming left V 4 bases short and J 4 bases short, with 17 bases between. The CDR3 runs 16 residues. Germline lookup yields CDR1 MNHEY and CDR2 SVGAGI. This chain's CDR3 is CASSSGSIGVGNTIYF. DNA for the CDR3: TGTGCCAGCAGTTCGGGGTCCATAGGAGTCGGAAACACCATATATTTT.

The rearrangement links TRBV10-1 to TRBJ2-5; D ambiguous. V was trimmed by 6 bases and J by 5 bases, leaving 22 bases between them. The CDR3 is 16 amino acids. CDR1 and CDR2 (germline): WNHNN, SYGVQD (reference sequence). CDR3: CASRTPTYQPSETQYF. DNA for the CDR3: TGCGCCAGCAGGACACCAACTTACCAACCTTCGGAGACCCAGTACTTC.

The chain couples TRBV6-1 to TRBJ2-1; 10 nucleotides align to TRBD2. CDR3 length: 14 residues. Germline V lookup: CDR1 MNHNS, CDR2 SASEGT. V was pared by 8 bases and J by 7 bases, with 8 bases of the junction left unmatched. This chain's CDR3 is CASGSGRDRNEQFF. The CDR3 nucleotides read TGTGCCAGCGGAAGCGGGAGGGATAGGAATGAGCAGTTCTTC.

Only one count was recorded for this clone. The chain couples TRBV6-6 to TRBJ1-4; 8 bases are shared with TRBD1. CDR3 size: 15 residues. The germline gives CDR1 MNHNY, CDR2 SVGAGI (reference sequence). With V trimmed by 3 bases and J by 3 bases, 3 bases remained unmatched. The CDR3 here is CASSYRTGPNEKLFF. The CDR3 coding sequence is TGTGCCAGCAGTTATCGGACAGGGCCTAATGAAAAACTGTTTTTT.

V usage is TRBV5-5 and J usage is TRBJ2-2; 9 nucleotides match TRBD1. In germline, CDR1 is SGHKS, CDR2 YYEKEE (reference sequence). The V segment lost 1 base and the J segment 1 base; nucleotides outside the gene matches: 2. This CDR3 has 16 amino acids. The CDR3 DNA reads as TGTGCCAGCAGCTTGTTGGGACAGGGGAACACCGGGGAGCTGTTTTTT. Translated: CASSLLGQGNTGELFF.

This clone came up once. The V call is TRBV30, the J call TRBJ2-7; 9 bases fit TRBD1. The CDR3 covers 14 residues. Germline CDR1 reads GTSNPN; CDR2 reads SVGIG (reference sequence). V lost 5 bases, J lost 6 bases, and 11 bases stayed unmatched. This CDR3 is CAWAGGTGSPEQYF. CDR3 nucleotide sequence: TGTGCCTGGGCAGGAGGGACAGGGTCCCCCGAGCAGTACTTC.

This clone has just one count. This chain connects TRBV7-9 to TRBJ2-3, with TRBD1 as a possible D gene (5 bases). CDR1 and CDR2 (germline): SEHNR, FQNEAQ (reference sequence). The CDR3 is made up of 14 amino acids. V was pared by 2 bases and J by 2 bases, with 8 bases between. In nucleotides, the CDR3 is TGTGCCAGCAGCTTACAGGGTATCACAGATACGCAGTATTTT. The encoded protein is CASSLQGITDTQYF.

This sequence joins TRBV6-6 and TRBJ2-1; unclear D gene. Trimming removed 0 bases from V and 6 bases from J, with 3 bases in between. The CDR3 has 12 residues. The germline V gene has CDR1 MNHNY and CDR2 SVGAGI (reference sequence). In nucleotides, the CDR3 is TGTGCCAGCAGTTACTCTAGCAATGAGCAGTTCTTC. It codes for CASSYSSNEQFF.

The gene calls are TRBV7-9 and TRBJ2-2, with a weak D call TRBD2 (6 bases). Germline values: CDR1 SEHNR, CDR2 FQNEAQ (reference sequence). The CDR3 totals 16 residues. The ends were cut back, 2 bases at V and 5 bases at J, with 15 bases in the middle. The CDR3 nucleotides are TGTGCCAGCAGCTTAACCCCGGGGGAAGGAACCGGGGAGCTGTTTTTT. Its translation: CASSLTPGEGTGELFF.

V is TRBV7-2 and J is TRBJ1-2; tentative D call: TRBD1 (5 bases). This CDR3 contains 13 residues. Germline assignment: CDR1 SGHTA and CDR2 FQGNSA. The V end lost 4 bases, the J end lost 2 bases, and 8 bases lay between the germline ends. The DNA of the CDR3 is TGTGCCAGCAGCTCAGGGATGAACTATGGCTACACCTTC. It is translated as CASSSGMNYGYTF.